What follows is one TCR beta chain and its context. Study processing details: Quantification of nucleated cells was approximated via reference gene primer amplification. The method was immunoSEQ multiplex PCR; TCRdb's version includes in-frame clones alone and lacks a portion of them. V and J calls plus clone size are reproduced from that table; the DNA served to infer D and trimming. The top ten hold 3% of the sample, which has about 280,000 clones, around 86% seen once. The sample is drawn from a study of blood T cell repertoires in COVID-19. Turning to the study itself: Material from acute and convalescent COVID-19 was sourced from the United States, Italy and Spain. T cells, B-cell-depleted T cells, or PBMCs supplied cDNA or gDNA.

CDR1 is WNHNN, CDR2 SYGVQD, per germline (reference sequence). The CDR3 is 14 amino acids. V shed 3 bases and J shed 3 bases, with 12 bases lying between them. The sequencing input was peripheral blood. The chain uses TRBV10-1 and TRBJ2-7; D is perhaps TRBD1 (7 bases). The clonotype originates from a woman in her twenties or thirties with active or convalescent COVID-19. In nucleotides, the CDR3 is TGCGCCAGCAGTGAAGGGCAGGGGGGCTACGAGCAGTACTTC. Protein product: CASSEGQGGYEQYF.